This T cell receptor beta chain is from a study of identical twins. V was cut by 2 bases and J by 6 bases, with 9 bases left in between. The CDR3 contains 13 residues. Per germline, CDR1 SGHAT and CDR2 FQNNGV. cDNA carried unique molecular identifiers, and a universal primer site was added by template switching. TCRdb analysed the 5' RACE reads with MiXCR anew, one entry per CDR3 protein. The table shows under 300,000 distinct CDR3 sequences, with about 14% occurring only once. Study outcomes and limitations: Fewer insertions marked abundant cord blood beta clonotypes; young adult naive trended weakly, memory not at all. Conclusions leaned on cross-sectional statistical analysis and did not track the same donors over time. Because invariant MAIT and iNKT cells could be present, zero-insertion analyses could be partly confounded.

Points on this clonotype: Antigen unknown.

The clonotype was recovered from a woman between 18 and 29 years old in good health. The sequenced sample was memory (CD45RO+) T cells sorted from blood. This rearrangement joins TRBV11-2 to TRBJ2-3; D is possibly TRBD1 (6 bases). The CDR3 nucleotides are TGTGCCAGCAGCTTACCAGGGGAGGATACGCAGTATTTT. It is translated as CASSLPGEDTQYF.